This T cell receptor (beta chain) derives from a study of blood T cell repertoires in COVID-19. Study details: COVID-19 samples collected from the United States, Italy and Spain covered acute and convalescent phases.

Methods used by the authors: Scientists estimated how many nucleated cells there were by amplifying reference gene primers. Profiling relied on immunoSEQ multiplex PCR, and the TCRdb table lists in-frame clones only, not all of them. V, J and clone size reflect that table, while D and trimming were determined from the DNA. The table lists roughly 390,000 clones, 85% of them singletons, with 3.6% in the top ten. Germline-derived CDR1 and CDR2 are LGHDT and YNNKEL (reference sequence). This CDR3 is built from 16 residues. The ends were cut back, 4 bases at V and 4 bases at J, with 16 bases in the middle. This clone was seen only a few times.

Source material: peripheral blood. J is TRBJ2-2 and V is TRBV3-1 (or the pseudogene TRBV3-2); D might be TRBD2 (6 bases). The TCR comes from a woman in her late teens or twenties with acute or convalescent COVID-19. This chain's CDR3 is CASSRSGTATTGELFF. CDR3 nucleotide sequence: TGTGCCAGCAGCCGATCCGGGACTGCGACCACCGGGGAGCTGTTTTTT.